This T cell receptor (beta chain) was sequenced during a study of T cell responses to AZD1222 COVID-19 vaccine. The germline V and J ends were trimmed by 7 bases and 8 bases, with 12 bases remaining between them. The CDR3 has 11 residues. CDR1 and CDR2 from the germline V gene are SGHDT and YYEEEE. About this clone: Its antigen is not known.

Points from the study as a whole: Baseline seropositivity characterized only a handful of AZD1222 recipients. Of spike-specific TCRs, nearly half reportedly target regions left unmutated in variants.

Repertoires were generated with immunoSEQ multiplex PCR, while TCRdb's copy carries only in-frame clones and drops some. This table holds some 200,000 clones, 88% found once. This sample comprised peripheral blood, obtained 28 days after the second AZD1222 dose. The chain joins TRBV5-6 to TRBJ1-1; a possible D gene is TRBD1 (5 bases). The origin of this receptor is an adult who received the AZD1222 COVID-19 vaccine. The CDR3 region is CASEVGDEAFF. DNA of the CDR3: TGTGCCAGCGAGGTAGGGGACGAAGCTTTCTTT.